This T cell receptor delta chain comes out of a study of γδ T cells in repeated Plasmodium falciparum infection. Study-wide context: Donors had four controlled P. falciparum NF54 infections over 644 days. Each infection was followed by sampling at 21 days, plus baseline and some pre-infection draws.

From germline, CDR1 is TSWWSYY and CDR2 QGS. The CDR3 is 19 residues long. Vgamma9/Vdelta2+ and Vdelta2-negative gammadelta T cells were flow-sorted from PBMC for bulk sequencing. Overall study results and limits: One small rural Malian village, predominantly a single ethnic group, supplied the cohort. Vdelta2-negative gammadelta repertoires, largely Vdelta1+, seemingly showed infection-driven waves of new clonal selection.

The table lists this clone with a few counts. What it recognizes is unknown. Only one base separates this from a far larger clonotype, so it likely reflects a read error. Within the sample, other DNA sequences also encode this same CDR3. TCRdb re-processed the multiplex PCR reads using CATT. The sample holds 90,000 or so delta-chain clones, 0.85% to 1% seen once. The receptor comes from a pool of human donors (malaria-infected and uninfected, not separated). The V gene was identified as TRDV1, while no J gene was called; TRDD3, the D gene given by the table, was not confirmed from the DNA. The sequenced sample was gamma-delta T cells from blood. CDR3 sequence: CALGELPQTGPMSNDKLIF. The CDR3 nucleotides read TGTGCTCTTGGGGAACTCCCCCAAACTGGGCCGATGTCTAACGATAAACTCATCTTC.